This T cell receptor (beta chain) was found in a study of shared clonotypes between healthy human individuals. About this clone itself: Other DNA sequences in this sample translate to the same CDR3.

Data came from immunoSEQ multiplex PCR; TCRdb stores just in-frame clones and leaves some out. Here the sample spans 2.3 million or so clones, approximately 95% being singletons. Source material: naive CD4+ T cells from PBMCs. The subset denotes: CD45RA+ positively selected. The source of this sequence is a young man in good health. Some clones in this sample may be carry-over from other donors' samples.

For the CDR3, the DNA is TGTGCCAGCAGCTTATCGCGGGCCACAGATACGCAGTATTTT. It is translated as CASSLSRATDTQYF. The chain employs TRBV7-2 and TRBJ2-3, with D possibly matching TRBD2 (5 bases). The CDR3 contains 14 residues. Germline V lookup: CDR1 SGHTA, CDR2 FQGNSA. Trimming took 2 bases from V and 2 from J, leaving 8 bases between them. Looking up the rest from reference TRBV7-2 and TRBJ2-3 gives the full variable domain: GAGVSQSPSNKVTEKGKDVELRCDPISGHTALYWYRQSLGQGLEFLIYFQGNSAPDKSGLPSDRFSAERTGGSVSTLTIQRTQQEDSAVYLCASSLSRATDTQYFGPGTRLTVL.